At least ten counts were recorded for the clone carrying this T cell receptor (beta chain). Its target is unknown. The data derive from a study of T-cell reconstitution after alpha-beta-depleted transplantation in children. During its preparation, the TCRbeta library received unique molecular identifiers. TCRdb re-called the PCR reads through MiXCR, storing one row per CDR3 protein. The sample lists approximately 520,000 distinct CDR3 sequences, around 10% occurring once. V was shortened by 6 bases and J by 9 bases, with 30 bases between the two germline ends. Germline CDR1 and CDR2: DFQATT and SNEGSKA (reference sequence). This CDR3 has 17 residues. Findings of the study overall: At day 60, the high TCRbeta diversity found in some patients originated from recipient T cells and thymic progenitors that had survived. By one year post-transplant, T-cell counts and diversity largely arose from T cells that were newly produced.

The source was PBMCs, mostly from graft donor cells, collected 180 days after TCRalphabeta/CD19-depleted stem cell transplant. This TCR was sampled from a female patient younger than 10 who had a stem cell transplant for aplastic anemia, so the T cells may come from the graft donor. The chain recombines TRBV20-1 with TRBJ2-1; D perhaps matches TRBD1 (6 bases). Here the CDR3 DNA reads TGCAGTGCCCTAGGGCGGTATAGGGCAGGGGCGTACCTTGAGCAGTTCTTC. It is translated as CSALGRYRAGAYLEQFF.